Listed below are T cell receptor beta chains from one sample, sequenced in a study of shared clonotypes between healthy human individuals. Method: immunoSEQ multiplex PCR; TCRdb's copy keeps in-frame clones and lacks some. The sample contains about half a million clones, 60% to 80% of which appear only once. The source material was PBMCs. These receptors all stem from a woman in her 40s in good health. Some clones in this sample may be carry-over from other donors' samples. Both conserved end residues are part of each CDR3. Fields, in order: CDR3 protein, V gene, J gene.

CDR3aa: CASREDRRSTGELFF
v_gene: TRBV2
j_gene: TRBJ2-2

CDR3aa: CASSGDSGTYEQYF
v_gene: TRBV10-2
j_gene: TRBJ2-7

CDR3aa: CASSSPGTGGYEQYF
v_gene: TRBV28
j_gene: TRBJ2-7

CDR3aa: CSVRKTSGRDNEQFF
v_gene: TRBV29-1
j_gene: TRBJ2-1

CDR3aa: CASSPQGPAYTDTQYF
v_gene: TRBV5-1
j_gene: TRBJ2-3

CDR3aa: CASSVALRTGNTIYF
v_gene: TRBV11-2
j_gene: TRBJ1-3

CDR3aa: CSAKSLDTQYF
v_gene: TRBV20-1
j_gene: TRBJ2-3

CDR3aa: CASRGAGRNIQYF
v_gene: TRBV2
j_gene: TRBJ2-4

CDR3aa: CASSLALGGQETQYF
v_gene: TRBV5-4
j_gene: TRBJ2-5

CDR3aa: CASSWGNEQFF
v_gene: TRBV6-5
j_gene: TRBJ2-1

CDR3aa: CASKAGTANSPLHF
v_gene: TRBV6-1
j_gene: TRBJ1-6

CDR3aa: CASRPRRTVASTNEKLFF
v_gene: TRBV19
j_gene: TRBJ1-4

CDR3aa: CASSLEVANTEAFF
v_gene: TRBV5-4
j_gene: TRBJ1-1

CDR3aa: CASSPRTGTYEQYF
v_gene: TRBV19
j_gene: TRBJ2-7

CDR3aa: CATTEASGPDTQYF
v_gene: TRBV6-1
j_gene: TRBJ2-3

CDR3aa: CASSTTGGNTEAFF
v_gene: TRBV9
j_gene: TRBJ1-1

CDR3aa: CASSAGGTGGVRYTF
v_gene: TRBV5-1
j_gene: TRBJ1-2

CDR3aa: CASSPGQGYGYTF
v_gene: TRBV18
j_gene: TRBJ1-2

CDR3aa: CASSLQGYSETQYF
v_gene: TRBV4-1
j_gene: TRBJ2-5

CDR3aa: CASSPRDGYNSPLHF
v_gene: TRBV27
j_gene: TRBJ1-6

CDR3aa: CASKLGQSTDTQYF
v_gene: TRBV19
j_gene: TRBJ2-3

CDR3aa: CATTLLRGTGANVLTF
v_gene: TRBV15
j_gene: TRBJ2-6

CDR3aa: CASSLDPGLVTEAFF
v_gene: TRBV5-1
j_gene: TRBJ1-1

CDR3aa: CASSRGTGVYTEAFF
v_gene: TRBV5-6
j_gene: TRBJ1-1

CDR3aa: CASSRTVSNQPQHF
v_gene: TRBV7-8
j_gene: TRBJ1-5

CDR3aa: CASRKDRGYMYEQYF
v_gene: TRBV28
j_gene: TRBJ2-7

CDR3aa: CASRERGGLAGELFF
v_gene: TRBV27
j_gene: TRBJ2-2

CDR3aa: CASSSGQHKRIQYF
v_gene: TRBV27
j_gene: TRBJ2-5

CDR3aa: CASSPGPDTQYF
v_gene: TRBV2
j_gene: TRBJ2-3

CDR3aa: CASETSGSHYEQYF
v_gene: TRBV28
j_gene: TRBJ2-7

CDR3aa: CSATGLAYEQYF
v_gene: TRBV29-1
j_gene: TRBJ2-7

CDR3aa: CASSELGQGEREQYF
v_gene: TRBV25-1
j_gene: TRBJ2-5

CDR3aa: CASRPPAGTGELFF
v_gene: TRBV28
j_gene: TRBJ2-2

CDR3aa: CASSEFRDLAKNIQYF
v_gene: TRBV6-1
j_gene: TRBJ2-4

CDR3aa: CASLEEGWNTEAFF
v_gene: TRBV7-9
j_gene: TRBJ1-1

CDR3aa: CASSSPGRNQPQHF
v_gene: TRBV27
j_gene: TRBJ1-5

CDR3aa: CASSPRTSGSHEQFF
v_gene: TRBV7-3
j_gene: TRBJ2-1

CDR3aa: CASSPGTGGNQPQHF
v_gene: TRBV27
j_gene: TRBJ1-5

CDR3aa: CASSPPGQNTYGYTF
v_gene: TRBV18
j_gene: TRBJ1-2

CDR3aa: CASAPGTGNEKLFF
v_gene: TRBV27
j_gene: TRBJ1-4

CDR3aa: CASSGLAGGLYFYEQYF
v_gene: TRBV7-3
j_gene: TRBJ2-7

CDR3aa: CASTRGNEQYF
v_gene: TRBV2
j_gene: TRBJ2-7

CDR3aa: CASSSRTGGTHNEQFF
v_gene: TRBV7-9
j_gene: TRBJ2-1

CDR3aa: CASSGFYEQYF
v_gene: TRBV2
j_gene: TRBJ2-7

CDR3aa: CASSFQGFTGELFF
v_gene: TRBV28
j_gene: TRBJ2-2

CDR3aa: CASSIGLAGTGELFF
v_gene: TRBV19
j_gene: TRBJ2-2

CDR3aa: CASSLGTSGTYEQYF
v_gene: TRBV27
j_gene: TRBJ2-7

CDR3aa: CASSYRRLAGGVETQYF
v_gene: TRBV7-8
j_gene: TRBJ2-5

CDR3aa: CASSFGRVLTGELFF
v_gene: TRBV5-1
j_gene: TRBJ2-2

CDR3aa: CAWSVTGGRNTEAFF
v_gene: TRBV30
j_gene: TRBJ1-1

CDR3aa: CASSVVGGLGEKLFF
v_gene: TRBV9
j_gene: TRBJ1-4

CDR3aa: CASAQVAGGSYEQYF
v_gene: TRBV6-5
j_gene: TRBJ2-7

CDR3aa: CASRYGTQQYF
v_gene: TRBV27
j_gene: TRBJ2-7

CDR3aa: CAWSVGGGIKPQHF
v_gene: TRBV30
j_gene: TRBJ1-5

CDR3aa: CSVEERKRSYEQYF
v_gene: TRBV29-1
j_gene: TRBJ2-7

CDR3aa: CASSTGDYSNQPQHF
v_gene: TRBV7-9
j_gene: TRBJ1-5